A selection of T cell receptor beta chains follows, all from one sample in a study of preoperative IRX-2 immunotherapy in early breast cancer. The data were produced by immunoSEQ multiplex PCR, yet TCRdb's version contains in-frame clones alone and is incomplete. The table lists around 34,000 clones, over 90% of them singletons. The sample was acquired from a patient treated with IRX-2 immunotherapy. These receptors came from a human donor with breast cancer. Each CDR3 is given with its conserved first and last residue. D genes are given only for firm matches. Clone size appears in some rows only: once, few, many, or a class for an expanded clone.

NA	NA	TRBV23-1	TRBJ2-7	CASSQFGVYEQYF	TGCGCCAGCAGTCAATTTGGCGTCTACGAGCAGTACTTC
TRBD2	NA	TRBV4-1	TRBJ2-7	CASSPGLAYEQYF	TGCGCCAGCTCCCCGGGACTAGCCTACGAGCAGTACTTC
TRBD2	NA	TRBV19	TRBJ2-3	CASSMMLAGGLVTDTQYF	TGTGCCAGTAGTATGATGCTAGCGGGGGGGCTTGTGACAGATACGCAGTATTTT
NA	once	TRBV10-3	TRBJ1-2	CAIQGGNYGYTF	TGTGCCATCCAGGGCGGAAACTATGGCTACACCTTC
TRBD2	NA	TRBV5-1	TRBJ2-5	CASSPSTSIETQYF	TGCGCCAGCAGCCCCTCGACTAGCATTGAGACCCAGTACTTC
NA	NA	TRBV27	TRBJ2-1	CASSLGGKTYNEQFF	TGTGCCAGCAGTTTAGGAGGGAAGACCTACAATGAGCAGTTCTTC
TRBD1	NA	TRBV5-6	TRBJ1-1	CASSIPQGAEAFF	TGTGCCAGCAGCATACCACAGGGGGCTGAGGCTTTCTTT
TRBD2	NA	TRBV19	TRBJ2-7	CASSKTSAYEQYF	TGTGCCAGTAGTAAGACTAGCGCCTACGAGCAGTACTTC
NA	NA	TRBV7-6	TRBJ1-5	CASSFLNQPQHF	TGTGCCAGCAGCTTCCTCAATCAGCCCCAGCATTTT
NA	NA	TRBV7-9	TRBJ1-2	CASSFTGIYGYTF	TGTGCCAGCAGCTTTACAGGGATCTATGGCTACACCTTC
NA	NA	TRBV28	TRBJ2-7	CASSLLRQQYF	TGTGCCAGCAGTCTACTTCGGCAGCAGTATTTC
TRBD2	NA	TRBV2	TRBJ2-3	CASSLRGAGFTDTQYF	TGTGCCAGCAGTTTGAGGGGAGCGGGGTTCACAGATACGCAGTATTTT
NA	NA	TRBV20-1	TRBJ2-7	CSASSYEQYF	TGCAGTGCTAGCTCCTACGAGCAGTACTTC
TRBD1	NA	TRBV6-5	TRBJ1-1	CASSYGTANTEAFF	TGTGCCAGCAGTTACGGGACAGCGAACACTGAAGCTTTCTTT
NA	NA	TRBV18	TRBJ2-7	CASSPTKLPTYEQYF	TGTGCCAGCTCACCAACGAAACTACCAACCTACGAGCAGTACTTC
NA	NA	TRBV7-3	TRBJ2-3	CASSLGSMAGSGADTQYF	TGTGCCAGCAGCTTAGGCTCGATGGCCGGGTCTGGGGCAGATACGCAGTATTTT
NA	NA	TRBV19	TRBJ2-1	CASSPAGSYNEQFF	TGTGCCAGTAGCCCAGCGGGCTCCTACAATGAGCAGTTCTTC
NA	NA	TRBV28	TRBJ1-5	CASSSGVVINQPQHF	TGTGCCAGCAGTTCAGGGGTTGTTATCAATCAGCCCCAGCATTTT
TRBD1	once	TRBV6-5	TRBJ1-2	CASSYGQRTGGGYTF	TGTGCCAGCAGTTATGGTCAAAGGACAGGGGGGGGCTACACCTTC
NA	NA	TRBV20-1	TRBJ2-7	CSASPYEQYF	TGCAGTGCTAGCCCTTACGAGCAGTACTTC
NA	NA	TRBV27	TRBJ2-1	CASMSGSYNEQFF	TGTGCCAGCATGAGCGGGTCCTACAATGAGCAGTTCTTC
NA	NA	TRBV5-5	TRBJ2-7	CASSLDRVWQYF	TGTGCCAGCAGCTTGGACAGGGTATGGCAGTACTTC
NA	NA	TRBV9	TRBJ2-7	CASSVVPYEQYF	TGTGCCAGCAGCGTAGTCCCCTACGAGCAGTACTTC
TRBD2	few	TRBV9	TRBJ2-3	CASSVLAGTDTQYF	TGTGCCAGCAGCGTACTAGCGGGAACCGATACGCAGTATTTT
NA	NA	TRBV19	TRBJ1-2	CASSIGQRGYTF	TGTGCCAGTAGTATCGGACAAAGGGGCTACACCTTC
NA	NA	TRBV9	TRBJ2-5	CASSLSGSPQETQYF	TGTGCCAGCAGCCTTTCGGGATCCCCTCAAGAGACCCAGTACTTC
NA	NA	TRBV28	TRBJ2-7	CATSSYEQYF	TGTGCCACCTCGTCATACGAGCAGTACTTC
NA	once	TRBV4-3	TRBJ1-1	CASSQDRLPNTEAFF	TGCGCCAGCAGCCAAGATAGGTTGCCCAACACTGAAGCTTTCTTT
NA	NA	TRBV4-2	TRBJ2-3	CASSQVPGDQLTDTQYF	TGTGCCAGCAGCCAAGTACCGGGAGATCAACTCACAGATACGCAGTATTTT
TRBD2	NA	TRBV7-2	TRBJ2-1	CASSLAGSLAGVNNEQFF	TGTGCCAGCAGCTTAGCGGGGTCACTAGCGGGAGTTAACAATGAGCAGTTCTTC
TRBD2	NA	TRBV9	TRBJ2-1	CASSVVLAGGQNEQFF	TGTGCCAGCAGCGTGGTACTAGCGGGAGGTCAAAATGAGCAGTTCTTC
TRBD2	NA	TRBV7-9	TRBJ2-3	CASLPLGSSGNGDTQYF	TGTGCCAGCTTACCCTTGGGGTCTAGCGGCAACGGGGATACGCAGTATTTT
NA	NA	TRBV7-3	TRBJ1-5	CASSLRGHQPQHF	TGTGCCAGCAGCTTAAGGGGACATCAGCCCCAGCATTTT
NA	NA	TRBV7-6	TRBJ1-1	CASIEGHGTEAFF	TGTGCCAGCATAGAAGGGCATGGCACTGAAGCTTTCTTT
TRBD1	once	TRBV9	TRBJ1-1	CASSVGVGTGNTEAFF	TGTGCCAGCAGCGTAGGGGTCGGGACAGGCAACACTGAAGCTTTCTTT
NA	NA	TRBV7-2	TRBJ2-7	CASSLVGRVEQYF	TGTGCCAGCAGCTTAGTAGGCCGGGTAGAGCAGTACTTC
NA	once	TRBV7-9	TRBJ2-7	CASSLSSRRDEQYF	TGTGCCAGCTCGCTCTCTTCCCGCCGGGACGAGCAGTACTTC
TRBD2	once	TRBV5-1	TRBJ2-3	CASSLGPSSGGSPDTQYF	TGCGCCAGCAGCTTGGGACCTTCTAGCGGGGGGAGTCCAGATACGCAGTATTTT
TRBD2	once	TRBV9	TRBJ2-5	CASSVEPGGAGETQYF	TGTGCCAGCAGCGTAGAACCCGGGGGGGCGGGAGAGACCCAGTACTTC
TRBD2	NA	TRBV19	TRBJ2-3	CASNIGLAESTDTQYF	TGTGCCAGTAATATCGGACTAGCGGAGAGCACAGATACGCAGTATTTT
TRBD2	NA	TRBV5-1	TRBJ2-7	CASSLVPRTSGVYEQYF	TGCGCCAGCAGCTTGGTCCCGAGGACTAGCGGGGTCTACGAGCAGTACTTC
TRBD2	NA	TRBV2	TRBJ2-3	CASFRSGRNADTQYF	TGTGCCAGCTTCCGTAGCGGGAGGAATGCAGATACGCAGTATTTT
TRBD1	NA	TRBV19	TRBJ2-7	CASSLTGVSYEQYF	TGTGCCAGTAGCCTTACAGGGGTAAGCTACGAGCAGTACTTC
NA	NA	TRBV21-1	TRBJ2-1	CASSMTSGDYNEQFF	TGTGCCAGCAGCATGACTAGCGGGGACTACAATGAGCAGTTCTTC
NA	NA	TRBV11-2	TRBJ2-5	CASSYQGEGTQYF	TGTGCCAGCAGCTACCAGGGAGAAGGCACCCAGTACTTC
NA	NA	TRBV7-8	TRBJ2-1	CASSGKLVELSHNEQFF	TGTGCCAGCAGCGGGAAACTGGTTGAGCTAAGTCACAATGAGCAGTTCTTC
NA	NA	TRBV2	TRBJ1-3	CASRQGNSGNTIYF	TGTGCCAGCAGACAGGGCAACTCTGGAAACACCATATATTTT
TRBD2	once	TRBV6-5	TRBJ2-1	CASSYLAGVYNEQFF	TGTGCCAGCAGTTACCTAGCGGGGGTGTACAATGAGCAGTTCTTC
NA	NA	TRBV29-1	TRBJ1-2	CSVGRINYGYTF	TGCAGCGTGGGACGGATTAACTATGGCTACACCTTC
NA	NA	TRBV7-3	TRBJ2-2	CASSSPANTGELFF	TGTGCCAGCAGCTCCCCCGCGAACACCGGGGAGCTGTTTTTT
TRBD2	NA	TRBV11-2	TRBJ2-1	CASSLWREGEQFF	TGTGCCAGCAGCTTATGGCGGGAGGGAGAGCAGTTCTTC
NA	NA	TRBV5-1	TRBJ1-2	CASSFSGTAYGYTF	TGCGCCAGCAGCTTCTCGGGGACGGCCTATGGCTACACCTTC
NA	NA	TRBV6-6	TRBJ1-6	CASTLSSYNSPLHF	TGTGCCAGCACTCTCAGCTCCTATAATTCACCCCTCCACTTT
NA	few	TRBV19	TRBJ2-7	CASSIAGSSYEQYF	TGTGCCAGTAGTATTGCAGGCAGCTCCTACGAGCAGTACTTC
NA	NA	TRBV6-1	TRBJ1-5	CASTPGIFNQPQHF	TGTGCCAGCACCCCCGGGATTTTCAATCAGCCCCAGCATTTT
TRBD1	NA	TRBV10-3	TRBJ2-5	CAISGGTGGVETQYF	TGTGCCATCAGTGGGGGGACAGGGGGTGTAGAGACCCAGTACTTC
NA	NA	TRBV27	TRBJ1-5	CASSLNGQPQHF	TGTGCCAGCAGTTTGAACGGTCAGCCCCAGCATTTT
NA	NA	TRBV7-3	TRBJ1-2	CASSLRSREGYTF	TGTGCCAGCAGCTTAAGATCCAGGGAAGGCTACACCTTC
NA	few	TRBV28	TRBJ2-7	CASSLLDGSYEQYF	TGTGCCAGCAGTTTACTGGACGGCTCCTACGAGCAGTACTTC